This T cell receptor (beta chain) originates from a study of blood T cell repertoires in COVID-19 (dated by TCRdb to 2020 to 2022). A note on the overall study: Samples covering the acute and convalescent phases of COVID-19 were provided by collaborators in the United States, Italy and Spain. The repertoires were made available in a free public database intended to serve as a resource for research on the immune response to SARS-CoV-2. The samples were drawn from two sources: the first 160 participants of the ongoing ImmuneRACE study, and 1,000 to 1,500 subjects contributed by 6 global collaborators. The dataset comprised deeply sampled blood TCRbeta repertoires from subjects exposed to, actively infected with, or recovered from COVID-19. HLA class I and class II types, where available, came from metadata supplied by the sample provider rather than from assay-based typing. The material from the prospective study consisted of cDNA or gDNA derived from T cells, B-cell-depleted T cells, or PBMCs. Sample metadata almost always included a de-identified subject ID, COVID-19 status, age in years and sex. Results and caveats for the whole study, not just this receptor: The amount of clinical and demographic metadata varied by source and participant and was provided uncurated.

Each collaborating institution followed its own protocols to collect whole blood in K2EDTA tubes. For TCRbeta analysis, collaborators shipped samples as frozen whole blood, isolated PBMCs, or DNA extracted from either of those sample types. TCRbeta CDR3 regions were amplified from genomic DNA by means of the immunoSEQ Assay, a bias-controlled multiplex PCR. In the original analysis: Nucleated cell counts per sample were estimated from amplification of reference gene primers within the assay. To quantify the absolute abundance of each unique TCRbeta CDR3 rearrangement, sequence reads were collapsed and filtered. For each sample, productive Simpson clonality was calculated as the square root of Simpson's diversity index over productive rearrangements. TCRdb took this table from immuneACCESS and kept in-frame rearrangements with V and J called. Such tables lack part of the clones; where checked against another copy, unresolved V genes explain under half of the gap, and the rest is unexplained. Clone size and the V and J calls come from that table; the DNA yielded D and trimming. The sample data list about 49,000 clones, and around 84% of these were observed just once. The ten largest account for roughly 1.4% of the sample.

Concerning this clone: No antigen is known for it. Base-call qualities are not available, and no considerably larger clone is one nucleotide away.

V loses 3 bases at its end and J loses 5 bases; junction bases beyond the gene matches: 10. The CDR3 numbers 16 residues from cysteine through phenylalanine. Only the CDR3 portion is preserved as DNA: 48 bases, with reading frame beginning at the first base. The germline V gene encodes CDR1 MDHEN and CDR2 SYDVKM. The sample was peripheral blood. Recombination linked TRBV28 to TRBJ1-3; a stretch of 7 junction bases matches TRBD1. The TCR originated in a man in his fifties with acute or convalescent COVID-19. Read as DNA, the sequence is TGTGCCAGCAGTTTTCCCCCTAGACAGGGTCGAAACACCATATATTTT. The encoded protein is CASSFPPRQGRNTIYF.